This is a list of T cell receptor beta chains from one sample in a study of neurological immune-mediated disorders. TCRdb re-called the 5' RACE reads through MiXCR, storing one row per CDR3 protein. The profile shows some 37,000 distinct CDR3 sequences, around 14% of them singletons. Specimen: PBMCs. The receptors come from a woman aged 50 to 65 with HTLV-1-associated myelopathy (HAM/TSP). The CDR3 runs from the conserved cysteine through the conserved F or W. The D gene is left open where the match is weak. Where a row states a size, it is once, few, many or the class of an expanded clone; other rows omit it.

j_call | v_call | clone_size | d_call | cdr3_aa | cdr3_nt
TRBJ2-1 | TRBV19 | - | - | CASSIAHNEQFF | TGTGCCAGTAGTATAGCACACAATGAGCAGTTCTTC
TRBJ1-3 | TRBV3-1 | few | - | CASSSDGYTISF | TGTGCCAGCAGCTCCGACGGATACACCATATCTTTT
TRBJ2-5 | TRBV20-1 | many | TRBD1 | CSARDVGTAQETQYF | TGCAGTGCTAGAGATGTAGGGACAGCCCAAGAGACCCAGTACTTC
TRBJ2-2 | TRBV20-1 | - | - | CSANILGELFF | TGCAGTGCTAATATCCTGGGGGAGCTGTTTTTT
TRBJ1-5 | TRBV27 | many | - | CASSLSPGGLGQPQHF | TGTGCCAGCAGTTTATCGCCGGGGGGTTTAGGCCAGCCCCAGCATTTT
TRBJ1-5 | TRBV24-1 | many | - | CATSDWAANQPQHF | TGTGCCACCAGTGATTGGGCAGCGAATCAGCCCCAGCATTTT
TRBJ2-5 | TRBV14 | many | - | CASSQDGRQETQYF | TGTGCCAGCAGCCAGGACGGAAGGCAAGAGACCCAGTACTTC
TRBJ2-3 | TRBV27 | many | TRBD2 | CASSLGTSGRDTQYF | TGTGCCAGCAGTTTAGGGACTAGCGGGAGAGATACGCAGTATTTT
TRBJ1-6 | TRBV2 | many | - | CASIQGLNSPLHF | TGTGCCAGCATTCAGGGCTTGAATTCACCCCTCCACTTT
TRBJ1-5 | TRBV4-3 | many | TRBD1 | CASSRTTGSNQPQHF | TGCGCCAGCAGCCGCACGACAGGGTCCAATCAGCCCCAGCATTTT
TRBJ2-2 | TRBV6-2/TRBV6-3 | many | TRBD1 | CASTINTGGAGGELFF | TGTGCCAGCACCATAAATACAGGGGGCGCCGGCGGGGAGCTGTTTTTT
TRBJ1-5 | TRBV20-1 | many | - | CSARGDGTRINQPQHF | TGCAGTGCTAGAGGGGATGGAACACGGATCAATCAGCCCCAGCATTTT
TRBJ1-5 | TRBV6-5 | few | - | CASVSGDQPQHF | TGTGCCAGTGTGTCCGGGGATCAGCCCCAGCATTTT
TRBJ2-3 | TRBV12-3/TRBV12-4 | many | - | CASTPADTQYF | TGTGCCAGCACCCCAGCAGATACGCAGTATTTT
TRBJ2-1 | TRBV3-1 | many | - | CASQGGHYNEQFF | TGTGCCAGCCAAGGGGGGCATTACAATGAGCAGTTCTTC
TRBJ1-3 | TRBV18 | many | - | CASSPPGGRGSGNTIYF | TGTGCCAGCTCACCCCCCGGGGGCCGGGGCTCTGGAAACACCATATATTTT
TRBJ1-3 | TRBV29-1 | - | - | CSVDEYSGNTIYF | TGCAGCGTTGATGAGTATTCTGGAAACACCATATATTTT
TRBJ2-1 | TRBV6-2/TRBV6-3 | many | - | CASRHWAGGNEQFF | TGTGCCAGCCGTCACTGGGCGGGCGGGAATGAGCAGTTCTTC
TRBJ1-3 | TRBV2 | many | - | CASRGGVLSSGNTIYF | TGTGCCAGCAGGGGGGGGGTCTTGAGCTCTGGAAACACCATATATTTT
TRBJ2-5 | TRBV4-3 | many | - | CASSQGSCVRPWETQYF | TGCGCCAGCAGCCAAGGAAGTTGCGTAAGGCCCTGGGAGACCCAGTACTTC
TRBJ2-1 | TRBV5-1 | many | - | CASSFGEYNEQFF | TGCGCCAGCAGCTTCGGGGAATACAATGAGCAGTTCTTC
TRBJ1-1 | TRBV19 | many | - | CASSIWGRDTEAFF | TGTGCCAGTAGTATTTGGGGGAGGGACACTGAAGCTTTCTTT
TRBJ1-5 | TRBV5-4 | - | - | CASSLDLGDQPQHF | TGTGCCAGCAGCTTGGATCTAGGGGATCAGCCCCAGCATTTT
TRBJ2-3 | TRBV20-1 | many | TRBD2 | CSARDNQRGGFDTQYF | TGCAGTGCTAGAGATAACCAGCGGGGGGGATTTGATACGCAGTATTTT
TRBJ2-1 | TRBV27 | - | - | CASRLSTGAGHNEQFF | TGTGCCAGCAGGTTGTCAACGGGGGCAGGGCACAATGAGCAGTTCTTC
TRBJ2-7 | TRBV20-1 | - | - | CSARDLVGDHEQYF | TGCAGTGCTAGAGATTTAGTGGGAGATCACGAGCAGTACTTC